This T cell receptor beta chain was sequenced during a study of early T cells in non-severe SARS-CoV-2 infection. Whole-study findings and limits: Sequences matched to VDJdb favored anti-spike CD8 responses, while private and CD4 specificities were missed.

The CDR3 is 13 residues long. V was cut by 4 bases and J by 7 bases, with 13 bases left in between. Looked up from germline, CDR1 is SGHTA and CDR2 is FQGTGA. TCRdb reanalysed the 5' RACE reads using MiXCR and keeps one entry per CDR3 protein. The table has around 81,000 distinct CDR3 sequences, 11% to 15% seen once. This clonotype was observed many times. Its antigen is not identified. This sequence originates from an adult who was a healthcare worker with PCR-confirmed SARS-CoV-2 infection or an uninfected control (not recorded which). The sequenced sample was whole blood. The chain is built from TRBV7-3 and TRBJ2-5; D may be TRBD1 or TRBD2 (5 bases each). CDR3 amino acids: CASSSDARGTQYF. Here the CDR3 DNA reads TGTGCCAGCAGCTCGGATGCGAGGGGGACCCAGTACTTC.